Listed below are T cell receptor beta chains from one sample, sequenced in a study of cytomegalovirus exposure and HLA in healthy donors. Assay: immunoSEQ multiplex PCR; the TCRdb copy retains only in-frame clones and omits some. The repertoire includes about 100,000 clones, 65% to 80% of them detected once, and 7.1% sits in the top ten. The sequenced sample consisted of PBMCs. The receptor source for this set is a man aged 40-49 years in good health and CMV-seropositive. CDR3s include the opening cysteine and the closing phenylalanine or tryptophan. A D gene is named only where the DNA matches it firmly. Clone size appears in some rows only: once, few, many, or a class for an expanded clone.

j_call,clone_size,v_call,cdr3_length,d_call,cdr3_nt,cdr3_aa
TRBJ2-3,few,TRBV5-1,14,-,TGCGCCAGCAGCTTGGGTAGCGGCACAGATACGCAGTATTTT,CASSLGSGTDTQYF
TRBJ2-7,few,TRBV5-1,15,TRBD1,TGCGCCAGCAGAATCACCGGGACAGGGCCCGCCGAGCAGTACTTC,CASRITGTGPAEQYF
TRBJ2-3,-,TRBV6-6,15,TRBD2,TGTGCCAGCACCAGACTAGCGGGAGCCCCAGATACGCAGTATTTT,CASTRLAGAPDTQYF
TRBJ1-1,-,TRBV29-1,12,-,TGCAGCTTTTTCCGTAACTCGGTTGAAGCTTTCTTT,CSFFRNSVEAFF
TRBJ1-2,-,TRBV5-1,14,TRBD1,TGCGCCAGCAGCTCCCCTTCACAGGGGTACGGCTACACCTTC,CASSSPSQGYGYTF
TRBJ1-1,once,TRBV6-1,17,TRBD1,TGTGCCAGCAGTGAACCCCCCTGGACAGGGGAAGGCACTGAAGCTTTCTTT,CASSEPPWTGEGTEAFF
TRBJ2-3,-,TRBV6-4,15,TRBD1,TGTGCCAGCAGTGACAGGGGGCATAGAACAGATACGCAGTATTTT,CASSDRGHRTDTQYF
TRBJ2-7,-,TRBV28,16,TRBD2,TGTGCCAGCAGTTTCGGGGGACTAAAAAACTCCTACGAGCAGTACTTC,CASSFGGLKNSYEQYF
TRBJ1-4,-,TRBV6-5,13,-,TGTGCCAGCAGATCAGGGGTTGACGAAAAACTGTTTTTT,CASRSGVDEKLFF
TRBJ2-3,-,TRBV2,18,TRBD2,TGTGCCAGCAGTGCTGGGGCCGGGACTAGCGGCCTCACAGATACGCAGTATTTT,CASSAGAGTSGLTDTQYF
TRBJ2-1,-,TRBV14,17,TRBD2,TGTGCCAGCAGCCAAGGTCCGGGACTAAAATCCTACAATGAGCAGTTCTTC,CASSQGPGLKSYNEQFF
TRBJ2-4,-,TRBV4-3,15,TRBD2,TGCGCCAGCAGCCAAGGCGGGAGTCAGAGGAACATTCAGTACTTC,CASSQGGSQRNIQYF
TRBJ2-5,-,TRBV5-1,15,-,TGCGCCAGCAGCACAGACTCGACCAAGGGGGAGACCCAGTACTTC,CASSTDSTKGETQYF
TRBJ1-3,-,TRBV7-3,16,TRBD1,TGTGCCAGCAGCTTAACTGGGACAGGGACCGGAAACACCATATATTTT,CASSLTGTGTGNTIYF
TRBJ2-3,-,TRBV6-4,15,-,TGTGCCAGCAGTGACTCCCTAGCCGCTCCAGATACGCAGTATTTT,CASSDSLAAPDTQYF
TRBJ2-7,-,TRBV14,16,TRBD2,TGTGCCAGGGGGGGGTTAGCAGTTTCAAGCTCCTACGAGCAGTACTTC,CARGGLAVSSSYEQYF
TRBJ2-3,-,TRBV27,17,TRBD2,TGTGCCAGCAGTTCGGCCGGGACTAGCAGGAGCACAGATACGCAGTATTTT,CASSSAGTSRSTDTQYF
TRBJ2-3,-,TRBV5-1,16,TRBD2,TGCGCCAGCAGCTTGGCCCAGCGGGGGGCGACAGATACGCAGTATTTT,CASSLAQRGATDTQYF
TRBJ2-6,-,TRBV5-1,17,TRBD1,TGCGCCAGCAGCTTACAGGGGGCGAGCTCTGGGGCCAACGTCCTGACTTTC,CASSLQGASSGANVLTF
TRBJ1-5,-,TRBV2,15,-,TGTGCCAGCAGTGTGGACAGCTATAGCAATCAGCCCCAGCATTTT,CASSVDSYSNQPQHF
TRBJ1-2,many,TRBV7-9,11,-,TGTGCCAGCAGCCAGGGGATCGGCTACACCTTC,CASSQGIGYTF
TRBJ1-2,-,TRBV6-5,12,-,TGTGCCAGCAGTTCTCGCCGGGTTGGCTACACCTTC,CASSSRRVGYTF
TRBJ2-3,-,TRBV7-8,17,TRBD2,TGTGCCAGCAGCGTCCCTATAGCGGGGGGGAGGGCAGATACGCAGTATTTT,CASSVPIAGGRADTQYF
TRBJ2-3,once,TRBV9,14,-,TGTGCCAGCAGCGTAGAGGGGGGGACAGATACGCAGTATTTT,CASSVEGGTDTQYF
TRBJ2-3,-,TRBV5-4,16,TRBD1,TGTGCCAGCAGCCCGCAAGGGACAGGACACACAGATACGCAGTATTTT,CASSPQGTGHTDTQYF
TRBJ2-5,few,TRBV4-1,15,TRBD2,TGCGCCAGCAGCTATAGCGGGGGGGGCCAAGAGACCCAGTACTTC,CASSYSGGGQETQYF
TRBJ2-3,-,TRBV10-3,14,-,TGTGCCATCACTCAAGGACAGTCCACAGATACGCAGTATTTT,CAITQGQSTDTQYF
TRBJ1-5,-,TRBV2,15,-,TGTGCCAGCAGCGGCAGGGGATCGGGCAATCAGCCCCAGCATTTT,CASSGRGSGNQPQHF
TRBJ2-1,-,TRBV4-2,16,TRBD2,TGTGCCAGCAGCCAAGGCACTAGCGGGGGGGTTGATGAGCAGTTCTTC,CASSQGTSGGVDEQFF
TRBJ2-5,-,TRBV15,18,TRBD2,TGTGCCACCAGCAGCCCGGGACTAGCGGGGGGACTCCAAGAGACCCAGTACTTC,CATSSPGLAGGLQETQYF
TRBJ1-4,once,TRBV6-5,14,-,TGTGCCAGCAGCCGAGGGGGATATGGTGAAAAACTGTTTTTT,CASSRGGYGEKLFF
TRBJ2-7,-,TRBV5-6,13,-,TGTGCCAGCAGCGTAAGGGGGACCTACGAGCAGTACTTC,CASSVRGTYEQYF
TRBJ2-2,-,TRBV9,16,TRBD2,TGTGCCAGCAGCGTAGGTCTAGCGGGGATCTTCGGGGAGCTGTTTTTT,CASSVGLAGIFGELFF
TRBJ2-3,once,TRBV6-5,15,TRBD1,TGTGCCAGCAGTTCTCCGGGACAGGGGTGGAATACGCAGTATTTT,CASSSPGQGWNTQYF
TRBJ2-5,-,TRBV9,17,TRBD2,TGTGCCAGCAGCGTTCGCCCCGGGACTACAGTGAAAGAGACCCAGTACTTC,CASSVRPGTTVKETQYF
TRBJ2-5,-,TRBV2,12,-,TGTGCCAGCAGTGAAGGGCAAGGAGTGCAGTACTTC,CASSEGQGVQYF